Below are 11 T cell receptor beta chains sequenced from a single sample in a study of T cell responses to AZD1222 COVID-19 vaccine (dated by TCRdb to the early 2020s). Libraries were constructed by the immunoSEQ multiplex PCR assay. TCRdb's version of the immuneACCESS table is confined to in-frame rearrangements and falls short of the full clone set. An unresolved V gene accounts for under half of the shortfall where checked; the remainder is of unknown origin. In this sample the table shows 150,000 to 200,000 clones, around 88% of which occur a single time. The top ten constitute approximately 10% of the sample. Per the publication, the time point label means: about 28 days (+/-7) after the second vaccine dose. The sequences come from peripheral blood, collected 28 days after the second AZD1222 dose. The receptors here all came from an adult who received the AZD1222 COVID-19 vaccine.

The CDR3 DNA follows: TGTGCCAGCAGTGAATGGGGGGCGGGACACCTCTACGAGCAGTACTTC. This gives the protein CASSEWGAGHLYEQYF. V usage is TRBV25-1 and J usage is TRBJ2-7, with D possibly called TRBD1 or TRBD2 (6 bases each). V was clipped by 1 base and J by 3 bases, with 16 bases between them. The V gene's germline CDR1 is MGHDK and CDR2 SYGVNS. This CDR3 has 16 amino acids.

This clone appeared a single time. V usage is TRBV5-4 and J usage is TRBJ2-2; D may be TRBD2 (6 bases). Germline loops: CDR1 SGHNT, CDR2 YYREEE (reference sequence). The CDR3 length is 15 residues. Trimming removed 4 bases from V and 6 bases from J, with 16 bases in between. The CDR3 nucleotides read TGTGCCAGCAGCCCAAGACTAGGAGAGGCCGGGGAGCTGTTTTTT. It codes for CASSPRLGEAGELFF.

V and J are TRBV11-1 and TRBJ2-1; 9 bases are shared with TRBD2. This CDR3 spans 14 amino acids. CDR1 is SGHAT, CDR2 FQDESV, per germline (reference sequence). Trimming removed 4 bases from V and 7 bases from J; junction bases left unmatched: 5. The CDR3 region is CASSSGAGGNEQFF. The CDR3, as DNA: TGTGCCAGCAGCTCAGGGGCGGGGGGGAATGAGCAGTTCTTC. Full variable domain (missing parts from reference TRBV11-1 and TRBJ2-1): EAEVAQSPRYKITEKSQAVAFWCDPISGHATLYWYRQILGQGPELLVQFQDESVVDDSQLPKDRFSAERLKGVDSTLKIQPAELGDSAMYLCASSSGAGGNEQFFGPGTRLTVL.

The chain links TRBV11-2 to TRBJ2-1; 9 bases map to TRBD1. V lost 1 base to trimming and J lost 6 bases; unmatched junction nucleotides: 1. In germline, CDR1 is SGHAT, CDR2 FQNNGV. CDR3 length equals 14 residues. For the CDR3, the DNA is TGTGCCAGCAGCTTAGCGGGACAGGGCAATGAGCAGTTCTTC. Its translation: CASSLAGQGNEQFF.

This clone is a singleton in its sample. The chain joins TRBV15 to TRBJ1-5; a possible D gene is TRBD1 (6 bases). Trimming pared 6 bases from V and 5 bases from J, leaving 17 bases between. The CDR3 sequence is 15 residues long. Germline V gene lookup returns CDR1 LNHNV and CDR2 YYDKDF (reference sequence). The CDR3 DNA follows: TGTGCCACCAGGAATTTCGGGGACATTTATCAGCCCCAGCATTTT. Translation gives CATRNFGDIYQPQHF. Variable domain in full (rest from reference TRBV15 and TRBJ1-5): DAMVIQNPRYQVTQFGKPVTLSCSQTLNHNVMYWYQQKSSQAPKLLFHYYDKDFNNEADTPDNFQSRRPNTSFCFLDIRSPGLGDTAMYLCATRNFGDIYQPQHFGDGTRLSIL.

The chain employs TRBV12-5 and TRBJ2-5; 10 bases match TRBD2. The CDR3 has 14 residues. Per germline, CDR1 LGHNT and CDR2 FRNRAP. The V gene end was trimmed by 6 bases and the J gene end by 3 bases; junction bases not matched to a gene: 4. CDR3 region: CASGLAGFEETQYF. CDR3 in DNA: TGTGCTAGTGGACTAGCGGGGTTCGAAGAGACCCAGTACTTC.

This chain links TRBV10-2 with TRBJ2-2; D is undetermined. The V end was cut by 4 bases, the J end by 6 bases, with 12 bases between. Germline V gene lookup returns CDR1 WSHSY and CDR2 SAAADI. The CDR3 covers 14 residues. The CDR3: CASSGARSAGELFF. CDR3 nucleotides: TGCGCCAGCAGTGGAGCCCGGTCGGCCGGGGAGCTGTTTTTT.

This clone was detected once. The CDR3 protein is CASRPGTGQSSTDTQYF. The CDR3 nucleotides read TGTGCCAGCAGGCCCGGGACAGGGCAGTCCAGCACAGATACGCAGTATTTT. V and J are TRBV7-9 and TRBJ2-3, with 9 nucleotides matching TRBD1. V gave up 6 bases and J gave up 0 bases; unmatched junction bases: 10. CDR1 is SEHNR and CDR2 is FQNEAQ in the germline V gene (reference sequence). CDR3 length: 17 residues.

This clone was observed many times. This rearrangement joins TRBV9 to TRBJ1-3; 7 bases map to TRBD1. V was clipped by 7 bases and J by 0 bases; unmatched bases: 1. The CDR3 runs 13 residues. Germline assignment: CDR1 SGDLS and CDR2 YYNGEE. The CDR3 nucleotides are TGTGCCAGCCAGGGGGGCTCTGGAAACACCATATATTTT. Encoded protein: CASQGGSGNTIYF.

The rearrangement joins TRBV6-6 to TRBJ1-6; D not resolved. Trimming took off 5 bases at V and 0 bases at J, with 14 bases between the two ends. Per the germline V gene, CDR1 is MNHNY and CDR2 is SVGAGI (reference sequence). CDR3 size: 17 residues. This CDR3 is CASSLLRSSSYNSPLHF. The CDR3, as DNA: TGTGCCAGCAGTCTACTCAGGTCGAGCTCCTATAATTCACCCCTCCACTTT.

The J gene is TRBJ2-7, the V gene TRBV5-1, with D tentatively TRBD2 (5 bases). The CDR3 is made up of 14 amino acids. Per the germline V gene, CDR1 is SGHRS and CDR2 is YFSETQ. V lost 5 bases, J lost 5 bases, and 17 bases lay in between. CDR3 region: CASRTGVSSDEQYF. The CDR3 bases are TGCGCCAGCAGGACTGGGGTTAGTAGCGACGAGCAGTACTTC. Full variable domain (remainder filled in from reference TRBV5-1 and TRBJ2-7): KAGVTQTPRYLIKTRGQQVTLSCSPISGHRSVSWYQQTPGQGLQFLFEYFSETQRNKGNFPGRFSGRQFSNSRSEMNVSTLELGDSALYLCASRTGVSSDEQYFGPGTRLTVT.